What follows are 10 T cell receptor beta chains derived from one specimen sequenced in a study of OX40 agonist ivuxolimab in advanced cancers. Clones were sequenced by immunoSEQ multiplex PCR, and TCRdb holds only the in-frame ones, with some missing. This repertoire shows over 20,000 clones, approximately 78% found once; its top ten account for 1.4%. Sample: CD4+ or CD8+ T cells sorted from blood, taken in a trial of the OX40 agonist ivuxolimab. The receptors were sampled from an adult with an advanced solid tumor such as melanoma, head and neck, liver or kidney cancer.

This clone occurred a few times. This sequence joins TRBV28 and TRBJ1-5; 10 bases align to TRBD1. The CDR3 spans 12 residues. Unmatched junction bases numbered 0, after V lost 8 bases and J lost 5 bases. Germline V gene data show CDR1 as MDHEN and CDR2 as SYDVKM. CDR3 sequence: CASDRGHQPQHF. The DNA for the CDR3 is TGTGCCAGCGACAGGGGGCATCAGCCCCAGCATTTT.

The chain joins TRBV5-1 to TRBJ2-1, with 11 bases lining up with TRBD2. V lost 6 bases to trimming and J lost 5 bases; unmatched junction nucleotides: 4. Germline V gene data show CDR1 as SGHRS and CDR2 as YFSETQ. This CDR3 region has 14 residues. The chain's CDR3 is CASKGTSGHNEQFF. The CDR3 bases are TGCGCCAGCAAAGGGACTAGCGGACACAATGAGCAGTTCTTC.

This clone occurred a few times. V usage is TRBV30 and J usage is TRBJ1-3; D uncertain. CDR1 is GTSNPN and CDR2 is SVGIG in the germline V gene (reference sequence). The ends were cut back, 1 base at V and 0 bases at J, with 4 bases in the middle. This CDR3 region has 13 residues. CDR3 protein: CAWSAGSGNTIYF. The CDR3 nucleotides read TGTGCCTGGAGTGCGGGCTCTGGAAACACCATATATTTT.

The CDR3 sequence: CASSDGGRLYTQYF. As DNA, the CDR3 is TGCGCCAGCAGCGACGGGGGACGGTTGTATACGCAGTATTTT. The V gene is TRBV5-1, the J gene TRBJ2-3; a possible D gene is TRBD2 (6 bases). This CDR3 region has 14 residues. Trimming removed 4 bases from V and 7 bases from J, with 16 bases in between. Germline CDR1 SGHRS, CDR2 YFSETQ.

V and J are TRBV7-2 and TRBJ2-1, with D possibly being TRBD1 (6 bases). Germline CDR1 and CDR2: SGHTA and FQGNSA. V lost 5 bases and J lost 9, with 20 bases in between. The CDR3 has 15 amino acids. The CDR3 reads CASSQNQAGDGEQFF. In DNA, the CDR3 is TGTGCCAGCAGCCAGAATCAGGCAGGGGACGGTGAGCAGTTCTTC.

CDR3 protein: CASSAKISQYF. Written as DNA, the CDR3 is TGTGCCAGCAGTGCCAAAATATCACAGTATTTT. V and J are TRBV2 and TRBJ2-3; no definite D call. The germline V and J ends were trimmed by 4 bases and 12 bases, with 11 bases remaining between them. CDR1 is SNHLY and CDR2 is FYNNEI in the germline V gene. This CDR3 spans 11 amino acids.

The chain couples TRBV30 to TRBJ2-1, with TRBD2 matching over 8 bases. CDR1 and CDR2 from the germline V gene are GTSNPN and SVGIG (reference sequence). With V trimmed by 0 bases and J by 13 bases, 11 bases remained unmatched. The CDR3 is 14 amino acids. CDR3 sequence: CAWSVPGLGLTQFF. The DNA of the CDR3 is TGTGCCTGGAGTGTACCGGGACTAGGGCTGACCCAGTTCTTC.

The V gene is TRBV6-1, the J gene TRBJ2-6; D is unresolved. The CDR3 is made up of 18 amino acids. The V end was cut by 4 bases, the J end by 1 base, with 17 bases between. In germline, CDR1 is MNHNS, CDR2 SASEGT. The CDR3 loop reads CASSAKKNLNSGANVLTF. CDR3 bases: TGTGCCAGCAGTGCAAAAAAGAACCTTAATTCTGGGGCCAACGTCCTGACTTTC.

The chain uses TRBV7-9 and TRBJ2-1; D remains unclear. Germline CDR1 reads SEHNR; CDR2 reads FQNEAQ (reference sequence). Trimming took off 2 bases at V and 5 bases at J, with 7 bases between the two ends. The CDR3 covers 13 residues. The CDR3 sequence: CASSLSANNEQFF. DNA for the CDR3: TGTGCCAGCAGCTTATCCGCGAACAATGAGCAGTTCTTC.

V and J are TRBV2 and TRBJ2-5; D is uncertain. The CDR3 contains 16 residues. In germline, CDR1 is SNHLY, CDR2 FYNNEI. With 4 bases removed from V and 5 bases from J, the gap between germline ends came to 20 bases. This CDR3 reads CASSAFVKRYGETQYF. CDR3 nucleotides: TGTGCCAGCAGTGCTTTTGTCAAGCGATACGGGGAGACCCAGTACTTC.